These 28 T cell receptor beta chains came from one sample sequenced in a study of shared clonotypes between healthy human individuals. Only in-frame clones appear in the TCRdb table, and some are missing; sequencing was by immunoSEQ multiplex PCR. In the table there are about 2.4 million clones, 85% to 95% of which are singletons. The specimen was naive CD4+ T cells sorted from blood. Sample subset: CD45RA+ positively selected. The receptors were gathered from a man aged 18 to 29 in good health.

The gene calls are TRBV6-5 and TRBJ2-1; D is perhaps TRBD2 (6 bases). The CDR3 sequence is 13 residues long. Germline CDR1 is MNHEY and CDR2 is SVGAGI. Trimming shortened V by 4 bases and J by 15 bases, and 19 bases separated the two germline ends. This CDR3 reads CASSSPGALTRFF. CDR3 in DNA: TGTGCCAGCAGTTCCCCGGGAGCCCTCACGAGGTTCTTC.

The CDR3: CASKERARGTEAFF. CDR3 DNA sequence: TGTGCCAGCAAAGAAAGGGCAAGAGGGACTGAAGCTTTCTTT. The chain recombines TRBV21-1 with TRBJ1-1. TRBV21-1 has pseudogene status. This CDR3 has 14 residues.

The gene calls are TRBV5-1 and TRBJ2-5; no definite D call. Per germline, CDR1 SGHRS and CDR2 YFSETQ. V was pared by 0 bases and J by 4 bases, with 13 bases between. CDR3 length equals 15 residues. CDR3 protein: CASSLEGLKGETQYF. CDR3 in DNA: TGCGCCAGCAGCTTGGAAGGTCTAAAGGGAGAGACCCAGTACTTC. The variable domain in full, completed from reference TRBV5-1 and TRBJ2-5, reads KAGVTQTPRYLIKTRGQQVTLSCSPISGHRSVSWYQQTPGQGLQFLFEYFSETQRNKGNFPGRFSGRQFSNSRSEMNVSTLELGDSALYLCASSLEGLKGETQYFGPGTRLLVL.

The J gene is TRBJ1-4, the V gene TRBV4-3, with 12 bases that match TRBD1. The trim removed 0 bases at V and 8 bases at J, leaving 1 base unmatched. The CDR3 spans 15 residues. The germline gives CDR1 LGHNA, CDR2 YSLEER. In DNA form, the CDR3 reads TGCGCCAGCAGCCAAGAGGGACAGGGGGCGGAAAAACTGTTTTTT. Translated: CASSQEGQGAEKLFF.

The chain uses TRBV4-2 and TRBJ2-1; D could derive from TRBD1 or TRBD2 (5 bases each). V gave up 0 bases and J gave up 7 bases, with 13 bases separating them. Germline-derived CDR1 and CDR2 are LGHNA and YNFKEQ. The CDR3 covers 15 residues. CDR3 sequence: CASSQDRGWLNEQFF. CDR3 in DNA: TGTGCCAGCAGCCAAGATCGGGGCTGGCTTAATGAGCAGTTCTTC.

The table lists this clone with a count of one. This rearrangement joins TRBV5-1 to TRBJ2-3; D might be TRBD1 (5 bases). Per germline, CDR1 SGHRS and CDR2 YFSETQ. The CDR3 length is 16 residues. Trimming took off 4 bases at V and 0 bases at J, with 15 bases between the two ends. The CDR3 DNA reads as TGCGCCAGCAGCGGGGCCCGACAGACTAGCACAGATACGCAGTATTTT. Protein: CASSGARQTSTDTQYF.

This sequence joins TRBV2 and TRBJ1-3; D is undetermined. Germline CDR1 is SNHLY and CDR2 is FYNNEI. The ends were cut back, 5 bases at V and 11 bases at J, with 13 bases in the middle. The CDR3 totals 12 residues. CDR3 sequence reads: CASSRTAVPIYF. Here the CDR3 DNA reads TGTGCCAGCAGTCGGACGGCAGTACCCATATATTTT. Full variable domain (remainder filled in from reference TRBV2 and TRBJ1-3): EPEVTQTPSHQVTQMGQEVILRCVPISNHLYFYWYRQILGQKVEFLVSFYNNEISEKSEIFDDQFSVERPDGSNFTLKIRSTKLEDSAMYFCASSRTAVPIYFGEGSWLTVV.

In nucleotides, the CDR3 is TGTGCCAGCAGCGTAGGACAGCCGAACACTGAAGCTTTCTTT. Translation: CASSVGQPNTEAFF. The chain recombines TRBV5-6 with TRBJ1-1, with a possible D match to TRBD1 (6 bases). The germline V gene has CDR1 SGHDT and CDR2 YYEEEE. This CDR3 has 14 amino acids. V shed 4 bases and J shed 1 base, with 11 bases lying between them.

There are a few counts of this clone. This sequence joins TRBV30 and TRBJ1-1, with 9 bases matching TRBD1. The CDR3 extends over 11 amino acids. V lost 2 bases and J lost 11; bases outside the gene matches: 3. Germline CDR1 is GTSNPN and CDR2 is SVGIG (reference sequence). This CDR3 reads CAWSMDRGAFF. In nucleotides, the CDR3 is TGTGCCTGGAGTATGGACAGGGGTGCTTTCTTT.

The chain employs TRBV5-1 and TRBJ1-3; 11 nucleotides align to TRBD1. CDR1 and CDR2 (germline): SGHRS, YFSETQ. CDR3 length: 17 residues. Losses at the gene ends were 4 bases for V and 1 base for J; bases not matched to a gene: 7. The CDR3 loop reads CASSKAGQGASGNTIYF. The CDR3 nucleotides read TGCGCCAGCAGCAAGGCTGGACAGGGGGCTTCTGGAAACACCATATATTTT.

The chain uses TRBV14 and TRBJ1-3; D call uncertain. In germline, CDR1 is SGHDN, CDR2 FVKESK. Trimming left V 4 bases short and J 0 bases short, with 10 bases between. This CDR3 contains 15 residues. This chain's CDR3 is CASSLQASSGNTIYF. The CDR3 DNA is TGTGCCAGCAGCCTGCAGGCAAGCTCTGGAAACACCATATATTTT.

The chain is built from TRBV4-1 and TRBJ2-7; TRBD2 matches at 13 bases. Germline loops: CDR1 MGHRA, CDR2 YSYEKL. This CDR3 has 15 amino acids. J lost 5 bases, V lost 4 bases, and 5 bases had no gene match. The CDR3 bases are TGCGCCAGCAGCCCATCGGGACTAGCGGGAAACGAGCAGTACTTC. Its translation: CASSPSGLAGNEQYF.

V gene TRBV5-1 combines with J gene TRBJ2-5, with no clear D. Germline assignment: CDR1 SGHRS and CDR2 YFSETQ. The CDR3 runs 13 residues. V was clipped by 4 bases and J by 1 base, with 8 bases between them. The CDR3 DNA reads TGCGCCAGCAGCCCGGGTTTCCAAGAGACCCAGTACTTC. Amino acid sequence: CASSPGFQETQYF. The full variable domain, in which reference TRBV5-1 and TRBJ2-5 provide the parts outside the CDR3, is KAGVTQTPRYLIKTRGQQVTLSCSPISGHRSVSWYQQTPGQGLQFLFEYFSETQRNKGNFPGRFSGRQFSNSRSEMNVSTLELGDSALYLCASSPGFQETQYFGPGTRLLVL.

This chain uses TRBV18 with TRBJ2-3, with D tentatively TRBD1 (6 bases). Trimming removed 0 bases at V and 5 bases at J, with 12 bases between. This CDR3 is built from 15 residues. In germline, CDR1 is KGHSH, CDR2 LQKENI. The CDR3 sequence is CASSPPNQGKDTQYF. The CDR3 DNA reads TGTGCCAGCTCACCACCGAACCAGGGGAAAGATACGCAGTATTTT.

This clone was recorded once. The chain is built from TRBV4-2 and TRBJ2-7; 8 positions match TRBD1. The V and J ends lost 0 bases and 1 base, in that order; junction bases with no gene match: 5. The CDR3 sequence is 16 residues long. CDR1 and CDR2 from the germline V gene are LGHNA and YNFKEQ. Written as DNA, the CDR3 is TGTGCCAGCAGCCAAGAGCGGACAGGGAGATCCTACGAGCAGTACTTC. As protein: CASSQERTGRSYEQYF.

The chain recombines TRBV11-3 with TRBJ2-1; D not resolved. V gave up 5 bases and J gave up 8 bases, with 16 bases separating them. Germline lookup yields CDR1 SGHNT and CDR2 YENEEA. The CDR3 totals 14 residues. The CDR3 DNA sequence: TGTGCCAGCAGCACTTGGGTCGGGCGTGATGAGCAGTTCTTC. Translated: CASSTWVGRDEQFF.

About this clone: Different DNA sequences within this sample yield the same CDR3. This sequence joins TRBV19 and TRBJ1-1, with TRBD1 as a possible D gene (5 bases). V shed 5 bases and J shed 0 bases, with 10 bases lying between them. Germline V gives CDR1 LNHDA, CDR2 SQIVND (reference sequence). The CDR3 is 14 residues long. CDR3 region: CASSRQSMNTEAFF. The CDR3 DNA follows: TGTGCCAGTAGTCGACAGTCCATGAACACTGAAGCTTTCTTT.

This chain uses TRBV25-1 with TRBJ2-2; D is ambiguous. The germline gives CDR1 MGHDK, CDR2 SYGVNS. The V and J ends lost 8 bases and 1 base respectively, with 14 bases between them. CDR3 length: 15 amino acids. CDR3 region: CASQTAGLNTGELFF. The CDR3 nucleotides read TGTGCCAGCCAGACCGCCGGATTGAACACCGGGGAGCTGTTTTTT.

The J gene is TRBJ2-3, the V gene TRBV10-3; TRBD2 matches 8 bases. Per the germline V gene, CDR1 is ENHRY and CDR2 is SYGVKD. The CDR3 contains 18 residues. V shed 6 bases and J 2 bases; nucleotides not matched to a gene: 16. Written as DNA, the CDR3 is TGTGCCATCAGGGAAAGGTTGGCGGGGGGCCTCCTCACAGATACGCAGTATTTT. It codes for CAIRERLAGGLLTDTQYF.

The chain joins TRBV5-4 to TRBJ2-5; 10 positions agree with TRBD2. CDR1 and CDR2 (germline): SGHNT, YYREEE (reference sequence). After removal of 0 bases from V and 2 bases from J, the junction contained 4 bases not matched to a gene. The CDR3 length is 16 residues. The CDR3 sequence is CASSLGQRGGQETQYF. The CDR3 DNA follows: TGTGCCAGCAGCTTGGGGCAGCGGGGGGGACAAGAGACCCAGTACTTC.

In DNA, the CDR3 is TGTGCCAGCAGGTGGACAGGGGGCACTGAAGCTTTCTTT. Its translation: CASRWTGGTEAFF. The rearrangement links TRBV28 to TRBJ1-1; 10 positions match TRBD1. The CDR3 spans 13 residues. Germline V CDR1 and CDR2: MDHEN, SYDVKM. The trim removed 6 bases at V and 4 bases at J, leaving 2 bases unmatched.

V is TRBV2 and J is TRBJ1-6; D gene unclear. The CDR3 contains 16 residues. Per germline, CDR1 SNHLY and CDR2 FYNNEI. Trimming removed 4 bases from V and 0 bases from J, with 10 bases in between. The CDR3 region is CASSGDGSSYNSPLHF. Written as DNA, the CDR3 is TGTGCCAGCAGTGGAGATGGGAGCTCCTATAATTCACCCCTCCACTTT.

The chain carries TRBV20-1 and TRBJ2-1; unclear D gene. The germline CDR1 and CDR2 sequences are DFQATT and SNEGSKA (reference sequence). V was shortened by 1 base and J by 10 bases, with 2 bases between the two germline ends. CDR3 length: 9 residues. Written as DNA, the CDR3 is TGCAGTGCTAGAGGCGAGCAGTTCTTC. Its translation is CSARGEQFF.

This chain connects TRBV10-1 to TRBJ2-7; D is possibly TRBD1 (7 bases). Germline V lookup: CDR1 WNHNN, CDR2 SYGVQD (reference sequence). The CDR3 contains 13 residues. Trimming took 8 bases from V and 0 from J, leaving 11 bases between them. The DNA for the CDR3 is TGCGCCAGCCGCGGGGACAGCTCCTACGAGCAGTACTTC. Amino acids: CASRGDSSYEQYF.

This clone was observed a handful of times. This sample also contains other DNA sequences that code for the same CDR3. The chain joins TRBV9 to TRBJ1-1; no clear D gene. The CDR3 runs 13 residues. Germline CDR1 is SGDLS and CDR2 is YYNGEE. V lost 3 bases and J lost 0, with 6 bases in between. The CDR3 nucleotides are TGTGCCAGCAGCGCCCGGATGAACACTGAAGCTTTCTTT. Its translation is CASSARMNTEAFF.

CDR3 amino acids: CASSEFKATNEKLFF. The CDR3 DNA reads as TGTGCCAGCAGTGAATTCAAGGCAACTAATGAAAAACTGTTTTTT. The chain carries TRBV25-1 and TRBJ1-4; the D is unclear. Germline V lookup: CDR1 MGHDK, CDR2 SYGVNS. This CDR3 contains 15 residues. Deletions cut 1 base from V and 0 bases from J, with 6 bases between.

This clone appeared a single time. The rearrangement uses TRBV30 and TRBJ2-1, with D possibly matching TRBD2 (6 bases). V lost 7 bases to trimming and J lost 0 bases, with 10 bases between them. Germline V gives CDR1 GTSNPN, CDR2 SVGIG (reference sequence). The CDR3 runs to 13 residues. The CDR3 sequence: CASRLDSYNEQFF. Written as DNA, the CDR3 is TGTGCCTCCAGACTAGACTCCTACAATGAGCAGTTCTTC.

In this sample, this clone turned up a few times. The chain is built from TRBV18 and TRBJ1-1, with D tentatively TRBD1 (5 bases). This CDR3 is 16 amino acids long. From germline, CDR1 is KGHSH and CDR2 LQKENI. V was shortened by 5 bases and J by 1 base, with 17 bases between the two germline ends. CDR3 in DNA: TGTGCCAGCTCATCTCAGGGAAGGATTACGAACACTGAAGCTTTCTTT. It specifies CASSSQGRITNTEAFF.